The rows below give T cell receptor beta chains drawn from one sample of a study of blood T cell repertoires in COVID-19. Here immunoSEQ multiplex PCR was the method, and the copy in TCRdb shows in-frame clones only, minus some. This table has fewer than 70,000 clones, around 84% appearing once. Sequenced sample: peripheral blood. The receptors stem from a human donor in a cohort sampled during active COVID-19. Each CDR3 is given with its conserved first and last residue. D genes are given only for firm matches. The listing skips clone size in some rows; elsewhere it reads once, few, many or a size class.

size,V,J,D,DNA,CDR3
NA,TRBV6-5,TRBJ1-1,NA,TGTGCCAGCAGTACAACTGGGGGCTCGGGTAGGGGAGCTTTCTTT,CASSTTGGSGRGAFF
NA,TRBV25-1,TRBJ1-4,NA,TGTGCCAGCAAGTTCGGGAGGAATGAAAAACTGTTTTTT,CASKFGRNEKLFF
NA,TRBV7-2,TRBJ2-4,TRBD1,TGTGCCAGCAGACCAGGCCCGGGACAGCTAGCCAAAAACATTCAGTACTTC,CASRPGPGQLAKNIQYF
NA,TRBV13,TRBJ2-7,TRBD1,TGTGCCAGCAGCTGGTCCTTAGGACAGGCTCCCTCCTACGAGCAGTACTTC,CASSWSLGQAPSYEQYF
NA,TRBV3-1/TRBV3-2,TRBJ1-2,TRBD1,TGTGCCAGCAGAGGACAGGGTCTTTATGGCTACACCTTC,CASRGQGLYGYTF
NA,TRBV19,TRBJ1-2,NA,TGTGCCAGTCGACTGAGTCATGGCTACACCTTC,CASRLSHGYTF
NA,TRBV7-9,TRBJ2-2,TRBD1,TGTGCCAGCAGCCTTACCACAGGGGCCGGGGAGCTGTTTTTT,CASSLTTGAGELFF
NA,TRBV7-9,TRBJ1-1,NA,TGTGCCAGCAGCTTAGATACTACGACTAACACTGAAGCTTTCTTT,CASSLDTTTNTEAFF
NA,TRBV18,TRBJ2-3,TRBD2,TGTGCCAGCTCACCACAGCGGGGAGTTCTCACAGATACGCAGTATTTT,CASSPQRGVLTDTQYF
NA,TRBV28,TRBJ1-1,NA,TGTGCCAGCAGTTTGAATCTCGGGAGCACTGAAGCTTTCTTT,CASSLNLGSTEAFF
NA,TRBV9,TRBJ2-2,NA,TGTGCCAGCAGCGTAGCTCCCCGACTAGGGGACACCGGGGAGCTGTTTTTT,CASSVAPRLGDTGELFF
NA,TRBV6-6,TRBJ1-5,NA,TGTGCCAGCAGTTACTCGACATATCAGCCCCAGCATTTT,CASSYSTYQPQHF
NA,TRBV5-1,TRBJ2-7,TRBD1,TGCGCCAGCAGCATTGCGACAGGGTCCTACGAGCAGTACTTC,CASSIATGSYEQYF
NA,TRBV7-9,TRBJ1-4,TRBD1,TGTGCCAGCAGCCCGCAGGGGGCAGGGGCTGAAAAACTGTTTTTT,CASSPQGAGAEKLFF
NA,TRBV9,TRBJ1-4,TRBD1,TGTGCCAGCAGCGAGACAGGGACAGCTGAAAAACTGTTTTTT,CASSETGTAEKLFF
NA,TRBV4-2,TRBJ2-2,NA,TGTGCCAGCAGCCCCGACACCGGGGAGCTGTTTTTT,CASSPDTGELFF
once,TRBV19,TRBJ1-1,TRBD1,TGTGCCACTAGACAGGGGGCCTCTGAAGCTTTCTTT,CATRQGASEAFF
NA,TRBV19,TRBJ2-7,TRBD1,TGTGCCAGTAGTGGGACAGGGGCTATCCCCTCCTTATTGGGGGAGCAGTACTTC,CASSGTGAIPSLLGEQYF
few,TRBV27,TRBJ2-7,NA,TGTGCCAGCAGTTTATCGGCGGAGTACTACGAGCAGTACTTC,CASSLSAEYYEQYF
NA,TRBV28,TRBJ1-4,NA,TGTGCCAGCAGTTACCTGGGCGAGATATTCTTT,CASSYLGEIFF
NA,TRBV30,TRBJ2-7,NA,TGTGCCTGGAGTACGGCTTGGGGGGACGAGCAGTACTTC,CAWSTAWGDEQYF
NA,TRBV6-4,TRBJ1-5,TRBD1,TGTGCCAGCAGGGATACCCTACAGGGGGCCTATCATCAGCCCCAGCATTTT,CASRDTLQGAYHQPQHF
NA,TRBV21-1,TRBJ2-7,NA,TGTGCCAGCAGCAACTTAGCGGGAACCCCCTACGAGCAGTACTTC,CASSNLAGTPYEQYF
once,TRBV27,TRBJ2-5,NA,TGTGCCAGCAGTTTATCGACCGGACTTGGCGAGACCCAGTACTTC,CASSLSTGLGETQYF